These 13 T cell receptor beta chains share one sample of origin, sequenced in a study of post-analysis software for immune sequencing data. The TCR beta cDNA libraries contained unique molecular identifiers. One entry per CDR3 protein results from TCRdb running MiXCR on the PCR reads. Of roughly 160,000 distinct CDR3 sequences in the sample, roughly 35% were seen once. Sequencing used blood, obtained after autologous hematopoietic stem cell transplantation. These receptors came from a girl aged 10 to 17 with multiple sclerosis.

The rearrangement joins TRBV29-1 to TRBJ2-4; 7 bases are shared with TRBD1. The V gene's germline CDR1 is SQVTM and CDR2 ANQGSEA. Germline trimming cut 6 bases from V and 8 bases from J; bases unmatched to any gene: 4. The CDR3 consists of 11 residues. This CDR3 is CSVGTGDIQYF. The CDR3 DNA sequence: TGCAGCGTGGGAACAGGGGACATTCAGTACTTC.

CDR3 in amino acids: CATDNSHSSYNEQFF. The CDR3 DNA is TGTGCCACCGATAATAGCCATAGCTCCTACAATGAGCAGTTCTTC. V gene TRBV10-3 combines with J gene TRBJ2-1; D is undetermined. Looked up from germline, CDR1 is ENHRY and CDR2 is SYGVKD. The CDR3 spans 15 residues. The V and J ends lost 10 bases and 0 bases respectively, with 16 bases between them.

There are many counts of this clonotype. The rearrangement links TRBV10-3 to TRBJ2-4, with D maybe TRBD2 (5 bases). This CDR3 contains 15 residues. V was pared by 3 bases and J by 6 bases, with 15 bases between. Germline V gives CDR1 ENHRY, CDR2 SYGVKD. The CDR3 DNA follows: TGTGCCATCAGTGAAGTGGGCGGGCTCGGAAACATTCAGTACTTC. It yields the protein CAISEVGGLGNIQYF.

This clonotype was seen only a few times. The rearrangement links TRBV18 to TRBJ2-1, with 14 nucleotides matching TRBD2. V was clipped by 5 bases and J by 5 bases; unmatched bases: 14. This CDR3 spans 19 amino acids. Germline CDR1 is KGHSH and CDR2 is LQKENI. The CDR3 coding sequence is TGTGCCAGCTCATCCCGGACTAGCGGGAGGTCCTTTTTTGACAATGAGCAGTTCTTC. As protein: CASSSRTSGRSFFDNEQFF.

V gene TRBV6-2 or TRBV6-3 combines with J gene TRBJ2-1, with 12 bases matching TRBD2. Germline V gives CDR1 MNHEY, CDR2 SVGEGT. V gave up 5 bases and J gave up 6 bases; unmatched junction bases: 2. This CDR3 has 14 amino acids. CDR3: CASSLTSGSNEQFF. The CDR3 region has the DNA TGTGCCAGCAGTCTGACTAGCGGGAGCAATGAGCAGTTCTTC.

The gene calls are TRBV6-5 and TRBJ2-3; perhaps TRBD1 as D (6 bases). The CDR3 runs 16 residues. V was cut by 10 bases and J by 0 bases, with 20 bases left in between. Looked up from germline, CDR1 is MNHEY and CDR2 is SVGAGI. CDR3 bases: TGTGCCATCAGAGAGTCTGGAAGGGGGAGCACAGATACGCAGTATTTT. Amino acids: CAIRESGRGSTDTQYF.

The V call is TRBV30, the J call TRBJ2-7; 7 nucleotides agree with TRBD1. Germline V lookup: CDR1 GTSNPN, CDR2 SVGIG (reference sequence). CDR3 length: 13 amino acids. Trimming removed 4 bases from V and 4 bases from J; junction bases left unmatched: 7. DNA for the CDR3: TGTGCCTGGACCACGACAGGGAAATACGAGCAGTACTTC. Protein sequence: CAWTTTGKYEQYF.

The chain employs TRBV27 and TRBJ2-3; 7 nucleotides match TRBD2. The CDR3 contains 19 residues. Trimming cost V 0 bases and J 2 bases; bases outside gene matches: 14. CDR1 is MNHEY and CDR2 is SMNVEV in the germline V gene (reference sequence). The CDR3 protein is CASSLSGAGLAQFTDTQYF. The CDR3 DNA is TGTGCCAGCAGTTTATCGGGAGCGGGACTGGCCCAATTCACAGATACGCAGTATTTT.

This clonotype was observed a few times. The chain joins TRBV6-5 to TRBJ2-4, with 11 positions matching TRBD2. The germline V gene encodes CDR1 MNHEY and CDR2 SVGAGI. The ends lost 0 bases at V and 13 bases at J; junction bases unmatched: 11. The CDR3 runs to 16 residues. CDR3 residues: CASSYSILAGGREQYF. CDR3 DNA sequence: TGTGCCAGCAGTTACTCGATTCTAGCGGGAGGACGGGAGCAGTACTTC.

The chain links TRBV20-1 to TRBJ2-1, with D perhaps given as TRBD1 or TRBD2 (5 bases each). This CDR3 is 15 amino acids long. Germline CDR1 is DFQATT and CDR2 is SNEGSKA (reference sequence). The V end was cut by 1 base, the J end by 2 bases, with 12 bases between. CDR3 sequence reads: CSARGPGAPYNEQFF. DNA for the CDR3: TGCAGTGCTAGAGGTCCCGGGGCTCCCTACAATGAGCAGTTCTTC.

The J gene is TRBJ2-7, the V gene TRBV5-5; 8 positions agree with TRBD1. Unmatched junction bases numbered 13, after V lost 9 bases and J lost 5 bases. Germline V CDR1 and CDR2: SGHKS, YYEKEE (reference sequence). The CDR3 spans 14 residues. The CDR3 sequence: CATNGQGDVHEQYF. CDR3 DNA sequence: TGTGCCACAAATGGACAGGGAGATGTCCACGAGCAGTACTTC.

Concerning this clonotype itself: An end of the junction differs from the germline gene, which may be a read error. The chain combines TRBV5-1 with TRBJ2-2; D call uncertain. Looked up from germline, CDR1 is SGHRS and CDR2 is YFSETQ. The CDR3 contains 13 residues. This chain's CDR3 is CASSLGNAGELFF. CDR3 coding DNA: TGCGCCAGCAGCTTGGGGAACGCCGGGGAGCTGTTTTTT.

This sequence joins TRBV20-1 and TRBJ1-2; a weak D match, TRBD1 (5 bases). Germline CDR1 is DFQATT and CDR2 is SNEGSKA (reference sequence). Trimming took 7 bases from V and 6 from J, leaving 21 bases between them. The CDR3 loop spans 14 amino acids. For the CDR3, the DNA is TGCAGTGGGACACAGCGTCTGCCGGTTGATGGCTACACCTTC. The encoded protein is CSGTQRLPVDGYTF.